The 28 T cell receptor beta chains below all came from one sample that was sequenced in a study of technical replicates of blood from a handful of donors. Assay: immunoSEQ multiplex PCR; the TCRdb copy retains only in-frame clones and omits some. Here the sample spans 65,000 to 90,000 clones, around 93% being singletons. Input material: T cells isolated from PBMCs. Source of these receptors: a human donor in good health.

V usage is TRBV12-2 and J usage is TRBJ1-2; no DNA check was done on the table's D call, TRBD1. TRBV12-2 has pseudogene status. This CDR3 comprises 13 residues. In DNA, the CDR3 is TGTGCAAGTCGCTTAATCCCAGACTATGGCTACACCTTC. It yields the protein CASRLIPDYGYTF.

J is TRBJ2-7 and V is TRBV11-2, with 7 bases lining up with TRBD1. Unmatched junction bases numbered 15, after V lost 3 bases and J lost 10 bases. Germline-derived CDR1 and CDR2 are SGHAT and FQNNGV. CDR3 length: 15 residues. CDR3 nucleotide sequence: TGTGCCAGCAGCTTTATGAAGGACAGGTTAATCTCCCAGTACTTC. It codes for CASSFMKDRLISQYF.

The V and J genes are TRBV19 and TRBJ1-1, with 9 bases that match TRBD1. The CDR3 is 15 amino acids. V was pared by 6 bases and J by 3 bases, with 8 bases of the junction left unmatched. The germline CDR1 and CDR2 sequences are LNHDA and SQIVND (reference sequence). CDR3 bases: TGTGCCAGTAGGATACAGGGGGCTGAAGACACTGAAGCTTTCTTT. This sequence encodes CASRIQGAEDTEAFF.

This chain links TRBV7-8 with TRBJ2-7; the match to TRBD1 covers 9 bases. In germline, CDR1 is SGHVS, CDR2 FQNEAQ. The V gene end was trimmed by 5 bases and the J gene end by 10 bases; junction bases not matched to a gene: 9. The CDR3 runs to 13 residues. CDR3 amino acids: CASSQDRGRGQYF. The CDR3, as DNA: TGTGCCAGCAGCCAGGACAGGGGCCGGGGTCAGTACTTC.

This clone was recorded a few times. This rearrangement joins TRBV5-4 to TRBJ1-2; TRBD1 matches 7 bases. Looked up from germline, CDR1 is SGHNT and CDR2 is YYREEE (reference sequence). Trimming at V came to 0 bases and at J to 4 bases, leaving 15 bases not matched to a gene. This CDR3 has 18 residues. The CDR3 DNA reads as TGTGCCAGCAGCTTGGTCCTAATCGGGACAGTAAGCTCCTATGGCTACACCTTC. It encodes CASSLVLIGTVSSYGYTF.

The chain uses TRBV29-1 and TRBJ1-2, with TRBD1 as a possible D gene (5 bases). Trimming stripped 0 bases from V and 7 bases from J, with 12 bases between. The CDR3 is made up of 13 amino acids. Germline-derived CDR1 and CDR2 are SQVTM and ANQGSEA. CDR3 in amino acids: CSVEDYLGGGYTF. CDR3 sequence (DNA): TGCAGCGTTGAAGATTATTTGGGGGGTGGCTACACCTTC.

The chain recombines TRBV4-1 with TRBJ2-5; 9 bases match TRBD2. Germline V lookup: CDR1 MGHRA, CDR2 YSYEKL. V trimming: 4 bases; J trimming: 9 bases; junction bases outside the gene matches: 12. This CDR3 has 15 residues. The CDR3 DNA follows: TGCGCCAGCAGCCTACGGACTAGCGCCGATGGGGCCCAGTACTTC. Its translation is CASSLRTSADGAQYF.

The chain joins TRBV9 to TRBJ2-3; 7 nucleotides match TRBD1. Germline-derived CDR1 and CDR2 are SGDLS and YYNGEE. The CDR3 runs 18 residues. Trimming cost V 0 bases and J 4 bases; bases outside gene matches: 14. The CDR3 is CASSVGTYPRQGSDTQYF. The CDR3 DNA follows: TGTGCCAGCAGCGTAGGGACGTACCCCCGACAGGGATCAGATACGCAGTATTTT.

V is TRBV11-2 and J is TRBJ1-3; weak D call: TRBD1 (6 bases). Germline assignment: CDR1 SGHAT and CDR2 FQNNGV. This CDR3 is built from 13 residues. V was shortened by 5 bases and J by 5 bases, with 10 bases between the two germline ends. DNA of the CDR3: TGTGCCAGCAGCACGACAGGACGAAACACCATATATTTT. Residues: CASSTTGRNTIYF.

This sequence joins TRBV4-1 and TRBJ2-3; possible D gene TRBD1, 6 bases. The CDR3 has 14 amino acids. The germline CDR1 and CDR2 sequences are MGHRA and YSYEKL. The V end was cut by 3 bases, the J end by 1 base, with 8 bases between. The CDR3 bases are TGCGCCAGCAGCCACGGACAGCGCACAGATACGCAGTATTTT. Translated: CASSHGQRTDTQYF.

The chain uses TRBV19 and TRBJ1-2; weak D call: TRBD1 (5 bases). This CDR3 is built from 12 residues. V shed 10 bases and J shed 8 bases, with 17 bases lying between them. Looked up from germline, CDR1 is LNHDA and CDR2 is SQIVND (reference sequence). Here the CDR3 reads CATRAGGRGYTF. CDR3 in DNA: TGTGCCACCCGGGCGGGGGGGAGAGGCTACACCTTC.

The chain is built from TRBV7-9 and TRBJ2-1; 8 bases are shared with TRBD2. J lost 0 bases, V lost 5 bases, and 6 bases had no gene match. This CDR3 region has 16 residues. Germline CDR1 is SEHNR and CDR2 is FQNEAQ (reference sequence). CDR3 region: CASSPLAGSSYNEQFF. The CDR3 DNA reads TGTGCCAGCAGCCCATTAGCGGGGAGCTCCTACAATGAGCAGTTCTTC.

This clone showed up just a few times. V gene TRBV6-5 combines with J gene TRBJ1-1; tentative D call: TRBD1 (5 bases). V was shortened by 4 bases and J by 0 bases, with 6 bases between the two germline ends. CDR3 length: 13 amino acids. In germline, CDR1 is MNHEY, CDR2 SVGAGI. CDR3 protein: CASSWGLNTEAFF. CDR3 sequence (DNA): TGTGCCAGCAGTTGGGGCTTGAACACTGAAGCTTTCTTT.

V gene TRBV7-9 combines with J gene TRBJ1-4, with D perhaps matching TRBD1 (5 bases). V was shortened by 5 bases and J by 4 bases, with 11 bases between the two germline ends. The germline CDR1 and CDR2 sequences are SEHNR and FQNEAQ (reference sequence). The CDR3 extends over 14 amino acids. The CDR3 nucleotides are TGTGCCAGCAGCGCGACCGACAGTAATGAAAAACTGTTTTTT. Translation: CASSATDSNEKLFF. The whole variable domain, filled in from reference TRBV7-9 and TRBJ1-4, reads DTGVSQNPRHKITKRGQNVTFRCDPISEHNRLYWYRQTLGQGPEFLTYFQNEAQLEKSRLLSDRFSAERPKGSFSTLEIQRTEQGDSAMYLCASSATDSNEKLFFGSGTQLSVL.

This chain connects TRBV18 to TRBJ1-1; D is undetermined. Per the germline V gene, CDR1 is KGHSH and CDR2 is LQKENI. V was pared by 6 bases and J by 1 base, with 9 bases between. CDR3 length: 13 residues. CDR3 loop: CASSPTQNTEAFF. In nucleotides, the CDR3 is TGTGCCAGCTCGCCGACACAGAACACTGAAGCTTTCTTT.

The chain joins TRBV5-6 to TRBJ2-3, with 10 positions matching TRBD2. Germline trimming cut 4 bases from V and 1 base from J; bases unmatched to any gene: 9. Germline V gene lookup returns CDR1 SGHDT and CDR2 YYEEEE. The CDR3 has 17 amino acids. The CDR3 bases are TGTGCCAGCAGCGGACGGACTAGCGGCAGCGGCACAGATACGCAGTATTTT. It codes for CASSGRTSGSGTDTQYF.

The rearrangement links TRBV18 to TRBJ2-1; D is perhaps TRBD2 (5 bases). Trimming shortened V by 0 bases and J by 6 bases, and 12 bases separated the two germline ends. The CDR3 totals 15 residues. CDR1 is KGHSH, CDR2 LQKENI, per germline. The CDR3 loop is CASSPPSGEGNEQFF. The CDR3 coding sequence is TGTGCCAGCTCACCACCGAGCGGCGAAGGCAATGAGCAGTTCTTC.

This clone showed up just once. The chain employs TRBV7-9 and TRBJ1-4, with D possibly being TRBD1 (5 bases). The V end was cut by 6 bases, the J end by 12 bases, with 26 bases between. Germline V CDR1 and CDR2: SEHNR, FQNEAQ (reference sequence). The CDR3 is made up of 16 amino acids. CDR3 loop: CASRHPGPPIGGELFF. CDR3 bases: TGTGCCAGCAGGCATCCCGGGCCCCCGATCGGGGGTGAACTGTTTTTT. Full variable domain (outside the CDR3, taken from reference TRBV7-9 and TRBJ1-4): DTGVSQNPRHKITKRGQNVTFRCDPISEHNRLYWYRQTLGQGPEFLTYFQNEAQLEKSRLLSDRFSAERPKGSFSTLEIQRTEQGDSAMYLCASRHPGPPIGGELFFGSGTQLSVL.

The sample holds one count of this clone. The chain employs TRBV19 and TRBJ2-1; TRBD2 matches 9 bases. CDR1 and CDR2 from the germline V gene are LNHDA and SQIVND (reference sequence). J lost 0 bases, V lost 5 bases, and 8 bases had no gene match. The CDR3 is made up of 17 amino acids. The CDR3 region has the DNA TGTGCCAGTAGTGTTCGACTAGCGGAAAGCTCCTACAATGAGCAGTTCTTC. Translating it yields CASSVRLAESSYNEQFF.

This rearrangement joins TRBV18 to TRBJ2-3; D possibly corresponds to TRBD2 (6 bases). CDR1 and CDR2 from the germline V gene are KGHSH and LQKENI. Trimming took off 3 bases at V and 2 bases at J, with 9 bases between the two ends. The CDR3 has 14 residues. This CDR3 is CASSPGLNTDTQYF. In DNA form, the CDR3 reads TGTGCCAGCTCACCGGGACTCAACACAGATACGCAGTATTTT.

This clone has only one observation. This rearrangement joins TRBV12-5 to TRBJ1-1; D is unresolved. Trimming took 7 bases from V and 0 from J, leaving 15 bases between them. The CDR3 runs to 15 residues. Germline V gene sequence: CDR1 LGHNT, CDR2 FRNRAP. The CDR3 region is CASVMGRIMNTEAFF. The DNA for the CDR3 is TGTGCTAGTGTCATGGGCAGAATAATGAACACTGAAGCTTTCTTT.

The chain has TRBV11-1 and TRBJ2-1, with TRBD1 matching 8 bases. Germline values: CDR1 SGHAT, CDR2 FQDESV (reference sequence). With V trimmed by 5 bases and J by 7 bases, 13 bases remained unmatched. The CDR3 has 16 residues. The CDR3 here is CASSPPRQGANNEQFF. The CDR3 nucleotides read TGTGCCAGCAGCCCGCCTCGGCAGGGGGCTAATAATGAGCAGTTCTTC.

This chain uses TRBV6-5 with TRBJ2-7; 7 bases agree with TRBD1. From germline, CDR1 is MNHEY and CDR2 SVGAGI. The trim removed 4 bases at V and 6 bases at J, leaving 12 bases unmatched. CDR3 size: 15 residues. CDR3 nucleotide sequence: TGTGCCAGCAGTTCCCCGGGGACAGCAATATCCGAGCAGTACTTC. It is translated as CASSSPGTAISEQYF.

This clone was observed a handful of times. The chain is built from TRBV28 and TRBJ2-7; a possible D gene is TRBD2 (6 bases). Trimming stripped 8 bases from V and 0 bases from J, with 11 bases between. The CDR3 consists of 13 residues. Germline CDR1 and CDR2: MDHEN and SYDVKM. In DNA form, the CDR3 reads TGTGCCAGCTTGGGGGGAGTCTCCTACGAGCAGTACTTC. Translating it yields CASLGGVSYEQYF.

The chain joins TRBV5-1 to TRBJ1-4; D gene ambiguous. Deletions cut 1 base from V and 8 bases from J, with 15 bases between. The CDR3 is 15 amino acids. Germline loops: CDR1 SGHRS, CDR2 YFSETQ. Here the CDR3 reads CASSLTPAGGEKLFF. The CDR3 DNA is TGCGCCAGCAGCTTGACGCCTGCTGGAGGAGAAAAACTGTTTTTT.

CDR3 sequence: CASSLTGSELNEQFF. The CDR3 region has the DNA TGTGCCAGCAGCTTAACGGGATCAGAGCTTAATGAGCAGTTCTTC. The genes are TRBV7-9 and TRBJ2-1, with D tentatively TRBD2 (5 bases). Trimming took 2 bases from V and 7 from J, leaving 15 bases between them. CDR3 size: 15 residues. The germline V gene has CDR1 SEHNR and CDR2 FQNEAQ (reference sequence).

V is TRBV14 and J is TRBJ2-7; the D gene is possibly TRBD1 (5 bases). V was trimmed by 7 bases and J by 2 bases, leaving 15 bases between them. Per the germline V gene, CDR1 is SGHDN and CDR2 is FVKESK. This CDR3 has 14 residues. In nucleotides, the CDR3 is TGTGCCAGCACCACCTCTACAGGCACCTACGAGCAGTACTTC. Translation: CASTTSTGTYEQYF.

The rearrangement uses TRBV19 and TRBJ1-2; D unclear. The length of the CDR3 is 14 residues. Germline CDR1 is LNHDA and CDR2 is SQIVND (reference sequence). V was shortened by 3 bases and J by 6 bases, with 14 bases between the two germline ends. This chain's CDR3 is CASSIRLQSDGYTF. CDR3 sequence (DNA): TGTGCCAGTAGTATCCGGTTACAGTCCGATGGCTACACCTTC. The complete variable domain, with remaining parts taken from reference TRBV19 and TRBJ1-2, reads DGGITQSPKYLFRKEGQNVTLSCEQNLNHDAMYWYRQDPGQGLRLIYYSQIVNDFQKGDIAEGYSVSREKKESFPLTVTSAQKNPTAFYLCASSIRLQSDGYTFGSGTRLTVV.